This T cell receptor (beta chain) was identified during a study of blood T cell repertoires in COVID-19. Across the study: The study drew acute and convalescent COVID-19 samples from the United States, Italy and Spain. In each case, the material was cDNA or gDNA derived from T cells, B-cell-depleted T cells, or PBMCs.

Seattle cases were enrolled at active infection and followed longitudinally. The data were produced by immunoSEQ multiplex PCR, yet TCRdb's version contains in-frame clones alone and is incomplete. Among 380,000 or so clones listed, about 86% were seen once. Sequenced sample: peripheral blood. This clonotype was sampled from a woman in her fifties or sixties with COVID-19, enrolled during active disease.

The CDR3 is CASSYQTGLGQPQHF. The CDR3 DNA sequence: TGTGCCAGCAGTTACCAGACAGGTTTAGGCCAGCCCCAGCATTTT. V usage is TRBV6-5 and J usage is TRBJ1-5; a weak D match, TRBD1 (6 bases). This CDR3 region has 15 residues. Germline-derived CDR1 and CDR2 are MNHEY and SVGAGI. The V end was cut by 2 bases, the J end by 7 bases, with 15 bases between.